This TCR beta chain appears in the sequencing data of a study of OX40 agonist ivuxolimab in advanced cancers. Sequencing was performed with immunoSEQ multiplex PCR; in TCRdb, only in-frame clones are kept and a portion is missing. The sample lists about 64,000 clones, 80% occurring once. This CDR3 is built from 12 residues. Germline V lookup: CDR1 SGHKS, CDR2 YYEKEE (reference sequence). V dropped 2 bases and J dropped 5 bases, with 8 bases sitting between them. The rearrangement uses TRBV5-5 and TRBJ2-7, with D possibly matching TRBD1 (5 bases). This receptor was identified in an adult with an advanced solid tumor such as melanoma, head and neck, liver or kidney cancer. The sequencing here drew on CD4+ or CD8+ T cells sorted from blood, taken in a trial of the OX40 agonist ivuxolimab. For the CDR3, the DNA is TGTGCCAGCAGCTTTAGGGGTGACGAGCAGTACTTC. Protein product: CASSFRGDEQYF.